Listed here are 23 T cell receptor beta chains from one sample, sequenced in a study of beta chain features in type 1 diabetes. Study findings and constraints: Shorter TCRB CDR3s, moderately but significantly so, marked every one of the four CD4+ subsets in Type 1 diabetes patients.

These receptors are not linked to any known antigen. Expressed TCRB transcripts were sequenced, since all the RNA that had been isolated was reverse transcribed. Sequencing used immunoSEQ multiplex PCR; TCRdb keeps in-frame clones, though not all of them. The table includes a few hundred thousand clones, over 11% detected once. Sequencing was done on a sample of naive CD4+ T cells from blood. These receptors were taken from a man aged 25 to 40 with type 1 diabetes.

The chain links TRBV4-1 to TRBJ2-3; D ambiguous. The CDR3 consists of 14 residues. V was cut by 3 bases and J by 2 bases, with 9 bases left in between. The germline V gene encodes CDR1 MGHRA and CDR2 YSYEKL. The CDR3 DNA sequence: TGCGCCAGCAGCCACAGACAAATCACAGATACGCAGTATTTT. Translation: CASSHRQITDTQYF.

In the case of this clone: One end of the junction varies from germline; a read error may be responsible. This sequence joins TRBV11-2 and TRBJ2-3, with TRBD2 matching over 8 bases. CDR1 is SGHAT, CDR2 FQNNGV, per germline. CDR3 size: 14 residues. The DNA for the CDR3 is TGTGCCAGCAGCGGAAGCTCAGGGGCGGGAGGCGCGGATTTT. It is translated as CASSGSSGAGGADF.

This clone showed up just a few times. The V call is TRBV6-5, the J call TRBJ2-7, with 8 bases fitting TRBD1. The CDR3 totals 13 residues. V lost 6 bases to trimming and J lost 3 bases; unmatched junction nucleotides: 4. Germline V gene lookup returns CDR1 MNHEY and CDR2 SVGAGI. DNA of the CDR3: TGTGCCAGCAGACCTGGACAGGGCTACGAGCAGTACTTC. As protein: CASRPGQGYEQYF.

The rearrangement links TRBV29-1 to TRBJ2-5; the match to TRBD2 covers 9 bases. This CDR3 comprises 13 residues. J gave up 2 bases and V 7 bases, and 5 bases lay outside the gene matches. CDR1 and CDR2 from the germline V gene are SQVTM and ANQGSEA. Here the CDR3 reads CSARTSEQETQYF. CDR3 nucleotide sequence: TGCAGCGCCCGGACTAGCGAACAAGAGACCCAGTACTTC.

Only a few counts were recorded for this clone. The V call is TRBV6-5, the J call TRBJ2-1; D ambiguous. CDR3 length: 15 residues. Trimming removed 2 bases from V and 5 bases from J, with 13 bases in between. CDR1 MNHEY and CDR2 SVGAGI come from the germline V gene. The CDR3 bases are TGTGCCAGCAGTTACACCCTTAGAACCCACAATGAGCAGTTCTTC. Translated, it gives CASSYTLRTHNEQFF.

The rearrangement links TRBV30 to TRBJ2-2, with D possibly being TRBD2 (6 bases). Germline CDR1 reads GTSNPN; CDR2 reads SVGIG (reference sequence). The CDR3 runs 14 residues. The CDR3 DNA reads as TGTGCTCGGAAGAAAGCGGGGAACACCGGGGAGCTGTTTTTT. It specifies CARKKAGNTGELFF.

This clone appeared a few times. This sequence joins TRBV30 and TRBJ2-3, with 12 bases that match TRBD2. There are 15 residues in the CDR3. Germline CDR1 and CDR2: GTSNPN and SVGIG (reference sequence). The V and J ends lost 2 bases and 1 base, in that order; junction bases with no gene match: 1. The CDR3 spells CAWSLAGGRTDTQYF. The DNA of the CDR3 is TGTGCCTGGAGTCTAGCGGGAGGGCGCACAGATACGCAGTATTTT.

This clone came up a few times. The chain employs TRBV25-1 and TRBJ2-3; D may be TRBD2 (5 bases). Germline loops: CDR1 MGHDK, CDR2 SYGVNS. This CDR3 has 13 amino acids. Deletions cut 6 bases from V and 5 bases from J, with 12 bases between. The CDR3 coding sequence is TGTGCCAGCAGGGGGAGTATAGGAGATACGCAGTATTTT. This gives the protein CASRGSIGDTQYF.

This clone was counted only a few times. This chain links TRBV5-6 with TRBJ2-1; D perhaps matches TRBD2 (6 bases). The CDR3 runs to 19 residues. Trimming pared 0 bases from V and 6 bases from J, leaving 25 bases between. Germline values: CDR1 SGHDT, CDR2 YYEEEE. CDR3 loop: CASSLGEIKGGRTANEQFF. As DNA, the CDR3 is TGTGCCAGCAGCTTGGGCGAGATTAAGGGAGGCCGTACCGCCAATGAGCAGTTCTTC.

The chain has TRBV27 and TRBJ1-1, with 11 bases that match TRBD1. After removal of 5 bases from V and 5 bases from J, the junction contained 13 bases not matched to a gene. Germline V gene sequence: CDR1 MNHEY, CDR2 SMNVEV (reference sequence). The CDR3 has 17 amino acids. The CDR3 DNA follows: TGTGCCAGCAGTGCCGGGACAGGGGGATTAGCGAGTACTGAAGCTTTCTTT. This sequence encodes CASSAGTGGLASTEAFF.

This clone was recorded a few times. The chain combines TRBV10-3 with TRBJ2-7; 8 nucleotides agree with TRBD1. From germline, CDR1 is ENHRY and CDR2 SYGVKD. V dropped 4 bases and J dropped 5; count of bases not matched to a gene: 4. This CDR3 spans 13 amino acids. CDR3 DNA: TGTGCCATCAGTGTTGACAGGGGCAACGAGCAGTACTTC. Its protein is CAISVDRGNEQYF.

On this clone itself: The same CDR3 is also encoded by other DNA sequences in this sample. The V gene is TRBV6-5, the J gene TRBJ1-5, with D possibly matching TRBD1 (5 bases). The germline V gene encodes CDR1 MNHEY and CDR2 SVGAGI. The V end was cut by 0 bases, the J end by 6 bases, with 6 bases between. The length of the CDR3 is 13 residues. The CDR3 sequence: CASSYSRGQPQHF. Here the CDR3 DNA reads TGTGCCAGCAGTTACTCAAGGGGTCAGCCCCAGCATTTT.

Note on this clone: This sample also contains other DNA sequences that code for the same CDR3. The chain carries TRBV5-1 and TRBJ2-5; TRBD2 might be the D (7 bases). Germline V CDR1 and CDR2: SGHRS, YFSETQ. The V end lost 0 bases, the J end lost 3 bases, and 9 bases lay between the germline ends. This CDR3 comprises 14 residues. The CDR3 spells CASSLAGGEETQYF. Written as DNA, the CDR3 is TGCGCCAGCAGCTTGGCGGGGGGCGAAGAGACCCAGTACTTC.

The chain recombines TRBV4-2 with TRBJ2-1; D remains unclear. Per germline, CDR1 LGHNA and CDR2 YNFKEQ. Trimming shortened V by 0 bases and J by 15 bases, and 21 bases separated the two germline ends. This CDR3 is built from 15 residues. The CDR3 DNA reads TGTGCCAGCAGCCAAGACGAAACTACAATGGCGGCTCTGTTCTTC. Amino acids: CASSQDETTMAALFF.

The CDR3 bases are TGTGCCAGCAGTACTGGGACTAGCGGGAGCACCCATGAGCAGTTCTTC. Encoded protein: CASSTGTSGSTHEQFF. The chain recombines TRBV6-4 with TRBJ2-1; 14 nucleotides match TRBD2. Unmatched junction bases numbered 8, after V lost 5 bases and J lost 8 bases. Germline CDR1 is MRHNA and CDR2 is SNTAGT. There are 16 residues in the CDR3.

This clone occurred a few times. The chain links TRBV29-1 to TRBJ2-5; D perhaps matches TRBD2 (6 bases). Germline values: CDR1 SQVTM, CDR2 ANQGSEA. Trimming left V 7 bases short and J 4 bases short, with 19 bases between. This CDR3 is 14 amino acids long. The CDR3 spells CSGANKRGGETQYF. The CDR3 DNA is TGCAGCGGGGCAAACAAAAGGGGAGGAGAGACCCAGTACTTC. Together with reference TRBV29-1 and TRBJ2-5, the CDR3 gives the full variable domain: SAVISQKPSRDICQRGTSLTIQCQVDSQVTMMFWYRQQPGQSLTLIATANQGSEATYESGFVIDKFPISRPNLTFSTLTVSNMSPEDSSIYLCSGANKRGGETQYFGPGTRLLVL.

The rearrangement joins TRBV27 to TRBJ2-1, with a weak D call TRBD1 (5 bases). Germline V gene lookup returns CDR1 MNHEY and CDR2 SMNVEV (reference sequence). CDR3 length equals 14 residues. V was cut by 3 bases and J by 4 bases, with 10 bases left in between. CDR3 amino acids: CASSFSSGYNEQFF. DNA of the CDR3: TGTGCCAGCAGTTTTTCCTCAGGGTACAATGAGCAGTTCTTC.

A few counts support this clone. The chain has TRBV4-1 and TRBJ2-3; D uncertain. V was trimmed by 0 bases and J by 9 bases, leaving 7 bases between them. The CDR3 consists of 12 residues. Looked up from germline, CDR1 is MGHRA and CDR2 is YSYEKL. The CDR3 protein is CASSQDVETQYF. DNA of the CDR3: TGCGCCAGCAGCCAAGATGTGGAGACGCAGTATTTT.

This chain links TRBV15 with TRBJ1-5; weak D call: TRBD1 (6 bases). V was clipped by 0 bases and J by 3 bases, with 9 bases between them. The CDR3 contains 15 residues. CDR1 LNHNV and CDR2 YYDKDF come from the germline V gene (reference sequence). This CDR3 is CATSRERQVNQPQHF. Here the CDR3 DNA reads TGTGCCACCAGCAGAGAGAGACAGGTCAATCAGCCCCAGCATTTT.

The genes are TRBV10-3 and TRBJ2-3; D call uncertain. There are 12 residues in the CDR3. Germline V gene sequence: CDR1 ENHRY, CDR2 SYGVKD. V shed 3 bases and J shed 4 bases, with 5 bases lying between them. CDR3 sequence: CAISDPSDTQYF. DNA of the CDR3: TGTGCCATCAGTGATCCCTCAGATACGCAGTATTTT.

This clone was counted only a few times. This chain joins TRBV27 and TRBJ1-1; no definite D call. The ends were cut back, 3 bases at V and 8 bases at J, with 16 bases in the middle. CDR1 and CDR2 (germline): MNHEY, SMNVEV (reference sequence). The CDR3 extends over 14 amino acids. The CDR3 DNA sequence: TGTGCCAGCAGTTTGCAAACCGGTCACCGCGAAGCTTTCTTT. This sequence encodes CASSLQTGHREAFF.

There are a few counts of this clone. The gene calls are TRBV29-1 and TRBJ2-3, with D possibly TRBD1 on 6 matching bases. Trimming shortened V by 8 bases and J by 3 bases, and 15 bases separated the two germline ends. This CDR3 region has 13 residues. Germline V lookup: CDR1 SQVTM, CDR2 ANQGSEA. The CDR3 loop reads CSTLRGETDTQYF. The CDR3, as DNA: TGCAGCACCCTCAGGGGAGAGACAGATACGCAGTATTTT.

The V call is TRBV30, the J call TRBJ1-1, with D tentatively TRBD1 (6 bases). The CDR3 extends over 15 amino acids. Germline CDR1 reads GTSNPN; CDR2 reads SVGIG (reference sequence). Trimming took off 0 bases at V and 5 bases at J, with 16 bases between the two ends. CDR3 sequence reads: CAWSVFLGGITEAFF. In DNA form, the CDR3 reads TGTGCCTGGAGTGTATTCTTAGGGGGAATAACTGAAGCTTTCTTT. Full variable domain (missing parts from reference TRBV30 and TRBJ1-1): SQTIHQWPATLVQPVGSPLSLECTVEGTSNPNLYWYRQAAGRGLQLLFYSVGIGQISSEVPQNLSASRPQDRQFILSSKKLLLSDSGFYLCAWSVFLGGITEAFFGQGTRLTVV.